The entry below gives a single T cell receptor (beta chain) sequence along with its context. The CDR3 has 14 residues. The V gene's germline CDR1 is SGHAT and CDR2 FQNNGV. Trimming cost V 5 bases and J 2 bases, with 9 bases left between them. A second PCR of 7 to 11 cycles used a sample-barcoded 5' primer and a J-beta primer mix. One entry per CDR3 protein results from TCRdb running MiXCR on the 5' RACE reads. The sample comprises a few hundred thousand distinct CDR3 sequences, 50% to 60% of which are singletons, and 45% to 65% rests with the top ten. The data are from a study of blood T cells in healthy people across ages.

The chain joins TRBV11-2 to TRBJ2-2; D ambiguous. Sequencing was carried out using blood. The TCR was taken from a man between 60 and 75 years old in good health. CDR3 amino acids: CASSPLVNTGELFF. Written as DNA, the CDR3 is TGTGCCAGCAGCCCCCTAGTAAACACCGGGGAGCTGTTTTTT.